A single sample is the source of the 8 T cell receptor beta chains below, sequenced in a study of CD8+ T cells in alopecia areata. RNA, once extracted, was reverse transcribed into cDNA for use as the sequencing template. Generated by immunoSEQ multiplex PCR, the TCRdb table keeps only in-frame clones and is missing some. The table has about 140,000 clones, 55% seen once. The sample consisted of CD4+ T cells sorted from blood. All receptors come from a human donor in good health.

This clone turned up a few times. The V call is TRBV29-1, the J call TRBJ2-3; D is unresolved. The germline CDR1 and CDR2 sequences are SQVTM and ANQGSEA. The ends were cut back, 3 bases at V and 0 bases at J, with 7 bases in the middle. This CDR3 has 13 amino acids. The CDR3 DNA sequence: TGCAGCGTTGATCTGGCTAGCACAGATACGCAGTATTTT. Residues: CSVDLASTDTQYF.

For the CDR3, the DNA is TGCAGCGTTGGAGGACAGGGGGCTAGGGAGCAGTACTTC. Its protein is CSVGGQGAREQYF. The chain combines TRBV29-1 with TRBJ2-7; 11 bases match TRBD1. CDR3 size: 13 residues. The germline V gene encodes CDR1 SQVTM and CDR2 ANQGSEA. The junction had 6 bases not matched to a gene; V was cut back by 4 bases and J by 7 bases.

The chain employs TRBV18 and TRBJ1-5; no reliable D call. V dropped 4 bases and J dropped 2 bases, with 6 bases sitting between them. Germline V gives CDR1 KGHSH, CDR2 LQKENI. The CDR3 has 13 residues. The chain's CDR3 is CASSLWGNQPQHF. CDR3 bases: TGTGCCAGCTCACTATGGGGCAATCAGCCCCAGCATTTT.

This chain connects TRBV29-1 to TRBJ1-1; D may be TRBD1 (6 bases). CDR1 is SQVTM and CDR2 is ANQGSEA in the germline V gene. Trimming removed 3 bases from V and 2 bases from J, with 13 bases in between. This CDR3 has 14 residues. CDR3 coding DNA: TGCAGCGTTGAGAAAAGGGGGAGAAACACTGAAGCTTTCTTT. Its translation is CSVEKRGRNTEAFF.

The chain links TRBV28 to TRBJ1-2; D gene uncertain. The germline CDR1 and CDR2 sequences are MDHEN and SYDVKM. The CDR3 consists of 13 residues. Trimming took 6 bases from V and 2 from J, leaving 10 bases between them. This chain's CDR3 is CASSPTMNYGYTF. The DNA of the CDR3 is TGTGCCAGCAGCCCCACTATGAACTATGGCTACACCTTC.

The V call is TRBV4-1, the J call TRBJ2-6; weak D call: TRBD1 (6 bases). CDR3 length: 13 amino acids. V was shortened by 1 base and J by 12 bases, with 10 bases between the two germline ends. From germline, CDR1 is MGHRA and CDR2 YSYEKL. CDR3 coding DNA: TGCGCCAGCAGCCAAGCAGGGGCAGTCGTCCTGACTTTC. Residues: CASSQAGAVVLTF.

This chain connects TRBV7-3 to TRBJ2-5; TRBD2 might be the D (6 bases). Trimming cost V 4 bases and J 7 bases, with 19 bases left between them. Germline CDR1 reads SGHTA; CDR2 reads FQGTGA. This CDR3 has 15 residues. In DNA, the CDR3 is TGTGCCAGCAGCTCCACGGGGTCAGGAGCGGGGACCCAGTACTTC. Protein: CASSSTGSGAGTQYF.

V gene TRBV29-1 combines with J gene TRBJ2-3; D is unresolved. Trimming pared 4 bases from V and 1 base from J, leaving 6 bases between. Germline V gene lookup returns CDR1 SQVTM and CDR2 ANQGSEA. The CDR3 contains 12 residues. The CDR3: CSVGYGTDTQYF. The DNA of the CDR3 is TGCAGCGTTGGTTACGGCACAGATACGCAGTATTTT.